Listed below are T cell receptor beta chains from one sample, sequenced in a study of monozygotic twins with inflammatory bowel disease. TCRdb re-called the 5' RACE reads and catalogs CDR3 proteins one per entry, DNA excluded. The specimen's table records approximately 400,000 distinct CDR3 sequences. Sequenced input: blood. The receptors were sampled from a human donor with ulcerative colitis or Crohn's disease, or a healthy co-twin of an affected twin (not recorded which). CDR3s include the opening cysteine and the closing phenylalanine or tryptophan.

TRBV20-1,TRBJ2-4,CSASGGEVAKNIQYF
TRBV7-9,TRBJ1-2,CASSLVEDGYTF
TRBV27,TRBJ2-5,CASNSGQPQETQYF
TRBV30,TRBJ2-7,CAWSEGTGDYEQYF
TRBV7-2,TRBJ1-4,CASSLAYGQTLWEKLFF
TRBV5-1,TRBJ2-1,CASSQEYPLGEQFF
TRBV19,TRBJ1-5,CASSPGTVRGNQPQHF
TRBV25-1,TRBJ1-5,CASSEGRGTGSNQPQHF
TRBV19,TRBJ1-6,CASSRENPTKRHVFHF
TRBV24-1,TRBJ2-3,CATSDFSTGTDTQYF
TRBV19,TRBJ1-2,CASSSRGNPSGYGYTF
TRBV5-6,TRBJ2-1,CASSYSWGSGYNEQFF
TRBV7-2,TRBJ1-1,CASRPQLAEAFF
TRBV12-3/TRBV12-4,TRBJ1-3,CASSLWRSGNTIYF
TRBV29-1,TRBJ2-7,CSALPGLGYEQYF
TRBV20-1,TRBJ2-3,CSARESSTDTQYF
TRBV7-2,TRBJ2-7,CASSSTGTVAYEQYF
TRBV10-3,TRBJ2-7,CAISDPPGSATRYEQYF
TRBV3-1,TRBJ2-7,CASRRTTSGGVYEQYF
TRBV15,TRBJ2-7,CATSRGLAGAYEQYF
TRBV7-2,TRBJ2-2,CASSLAGNVLTGELFF
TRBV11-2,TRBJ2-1,CASCRGGGDNNEQFF
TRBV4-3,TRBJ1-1,CASSLGRDSSEAFF
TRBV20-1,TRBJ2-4,CSANRDGAKNIQYF
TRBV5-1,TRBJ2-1,CASSLWNSGGLTSSYNEQFF
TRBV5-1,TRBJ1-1,CASSPRTGVNTEAFF
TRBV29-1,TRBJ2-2,CSVAPRGDNLNTGELFF
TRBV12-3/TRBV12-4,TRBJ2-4,CAIRRTAENIQYF
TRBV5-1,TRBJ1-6,CASSLSRETPNSPLHF
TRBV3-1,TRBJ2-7,CASSLAGEEQYF
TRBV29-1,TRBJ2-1,CSVEVAGNNEQFF
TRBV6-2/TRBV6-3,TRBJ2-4,CASSPGGTPFSKNIQYF
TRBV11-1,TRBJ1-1,CASSPYPGWNTEAFF
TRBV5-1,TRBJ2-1,CASSLGQGPSYNEQFF
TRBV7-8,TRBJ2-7,CASSLSSDPIRVGYEQYF
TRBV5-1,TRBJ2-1,CASSSTGLASYNEQFF
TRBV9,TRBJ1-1,CASSPDIGTGSFF
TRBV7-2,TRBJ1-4,CASSVQTGAILEKLFF
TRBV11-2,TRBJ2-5,CASSPNPQTGPQETQYF
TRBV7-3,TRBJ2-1,CASSFSGGPGEQFF
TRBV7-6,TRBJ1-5,CASSPRGGASHF
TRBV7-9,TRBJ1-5,CASSPLGGQPQHF